One sample yielded the 14 T cell receptor beta chains listed below, sequenced in a study of vaccination and CD4 T cells after COVID-19. Their antigens are not known. The Oncomine TCR Beta short-read assay was what sequenced the DNA obtained from cultured CD4+ T cells. TCRdb passed the PCR reads through MiXCR, listing each CDR3 protein once. The table includes 20,000 to 25,000 distinct CDR3 sequences, roughly two fifths detected once. The time point: late sampling 161 to 241 days after vaccination in a few convalescent patients. Regarding treatment: approximately nine-day PBMC culture with coronavirus spike peptide pools or control peptides (ViraFEST assay). This material consisted of CD4+ T cells from blood, cultured in vitro, taken about 7 months after SARS-CoV-2 vaccination. The receptors derive from a human donor who had recovered from COVID-19.

CDR3 sequence reads: CASKGGSNQPQHF. Written as DNA, the CDR3 is TGTGCCAGCAAGGGCGGTAGCAATCAGCCCCAGCATTTT. The chain carries TRBV2 and TRBJ1-5; no reliable D call. The germline gives CDR1 SNHLY, CDR2 FYNNEI. The CDR3 is 13 amino acids. Trimming took 7 bases from V and 0 from J, leaving 7 bases between them.

The rearrangement links TRBV6-1 to TRBJ2-5, with no clear D. The CDR3 sequence is 13 residues long. CDR1 and CDR2 (germline): MNHNS, SASEGT. Trimming removed 6 bases at V and 5 bases at J, with 13 bases between. CDR3 protein: CASRPRPRETQYF. In DNA, the CDR3 is TGTGCCAGCAGGCCACGCCCGAGGGAGACCCAGTACTTC.

Notes on this clonotype: It may be a read error: a sequence one base away is much more abundant. J is TRBJ2-7 and V is TRBV6-5, with 9 bases identical to TRBD2. The germline gives CDR1 MNHEY, CDR2 SVGAGI. The trim removed 4 bases at V and 6 bases at J, leaving 16 bases unmatched. The CDR3 spans 17 residues. The CDR3 loop reads CASSSRTPSGEGVEQYF. As DNA, the CDR3 is TGTGCCAGCAGTTCTAGGACGCCTAGCGGGGAAGGGGTCGAGCAGTACTTC.

This clonotype is medium-sized in the sample. J is TRBJ1-1 and V is TRBV2, with D uncertain. The CDR3 length is 12 residues. Trimming shortened V by 7 bases and J by 0 bases, and 6 bases separated the two germline ends. The germline V gene has CDR1 SNHLY and CDR2 FYNNEI. For the CDR3, the DNA is TGTGCCAGCAAAAGGGTGAACACTGAAGCTTTCTTT. Protein: CASKRVNTEAFF.

This clonotype has only a few counts. The J gene is TRBJ2-5, the V gene TRBV5-8; D remains ambiguous. Trimming pared 6 bases from V and 5 bases from J, leaving 14 bases between. The CDR3 extends over 13 amino acids. Germline CDR1 and CDR2: SGHTS and YDEGEE. CDR3: CASIGFRGETQYF. As DNA, the CDR3 is TGTGCCAGCATAGGGTTTCGTGGGGAGACCCAGTACTTC.

The chain combines TRBV5-8 with TRBJ2-7, with 8 nucleotides matching TRBD2. The germline V gene has CDR1 SGHTS and CDR2 YDEGEE. This CDR3 is built from 15 residues. The V and J ends lost 2 bases and 4 bases, in that order; junction bases with no gene match: 8. CDR3 loop: CASSFGSSGGYEQYF. CDR3 coding DNA: TGTGCCAGCAGCTTTGGGTCGTCGGGAGGGTACGAGCAGTACTTC.

This clonotype was counted only a few times. The CDR3 bases are TGTGCCAGTAGTACCAGGAATAGGGGTAGGGGGCAGTTCTTC. Translating it yields CASSTRNRGRGQFF. The chain employs TRBV19 and TRBJ2-1, with D maybe TRBD1 (5 bases). The V gene's germline CDR1 is LNHDA and CDR2 SQIVND (reference sequence). The CDR3 is 14 residues long. Trimming removed 4 bases from V and 12 bases from J, with 19 bases in between.

The chain couples TRBV5-4 to TRBJ2-5; 11 bases match TRBD1. V shed 4 bases, J shed 3 bases, and the junction held 5 bases outside the gene matches. Looked up from germline, CDR1 is SGHNT and CDR2 is YYREEE (reference sequence). The CDR3 is 15 residues long. The CDR3 bases are TGTGCCAGCAGCGCAGGGACAGGGGGGGAAGAGACCCAGTACTTC. Translation gives CASSAGTGGEETQYF.

V and J are TRBV2 and TRBJ2-3; 7 bases agree with TRBD2. The CDR3 has 15 amino acids. V shed 1 base and J 3 bases; nucleotides not matched to a gene: 4. Germline CDR1 SNHLY, CDR2 FYNNEI. CDR3 bases: TGTGCCAGCAGTGAAGGATGGGGGGGTACAGATACGCAGTATTTT. It specifies CASSEGWGGTDTQYF.

The chain is built from TRBV5-1 and TRBJ2-7; D is possibly TRBD1 (6 bases). The CDR3 length is 13 residues. V was pared by 0 bases and J by 4 bases, with 8 bases between. CDR1 and CDR2 from the germline V gene are SGHRS and YFSETQ. The CDR3: CASSLGQDYEQYF. CDR3 coding DNA: TGCGCCAGCAGCTTGGGACAGGATTACGAGCAGTACTTC.

This clonotype came up a few times. The J gene is TRBJ2-5, the V gene TRBV28; 8 bases line up with TRBD1. Trimming cost V 6 bases and J 4 bases; bases outside gene matches: 7. Germline V gene lookup returns CDR1 MDHEN and CDR2 SYDVKM. The CDR3 consists of 14 residues. Written as DNA, the CDR3 is TGTGCCAGCAGCTTAGACAGGGGAAGAGAGACCCAGTACTTC. Protein sequence: CASSLDRGRETQYF.

The chain carries TRBV7-6 and TRBJ2-2; D is unclear. Germline CDR1 is SGHVS and CDR2 is FNYEAQ. V was pared by 3 bases and J by 2 bases, with 13 bases between. The CDR3 runs 16 residues. This chain's CDR3 is CASSFSTGLNTGELFF. The CDR3 DNA follows: TGTGCCAGCAGCTTCTCGACGGGCCTTAACACCGGGGAGCTGTTTTTT.

By its share, this clonotype is medium-sized. This CDR3 reads CASGGQYNSPLHF. CDR3 sequence (DNA): TGTGCCAGTGGGGGACAGTATAATTCACCCCTCCACTTT. The rearrangement uses TRBV19 and TRBJ1-6; 7 bases agree with TRBD1. The CDR3 runs 13 residues. J lost 4 bases, V lost 8 bases, and 2 bases had no gene match. Germline CDR1 reads LNHDA; CDR2 reads SQIVND (reference sequence).

There are a few counts of this clonotype. The J gene is TRBJ1-2, the V gene TRBV2, with TRBD1 matching 8 bases. The CDR3 runs 13 residues. CDR1 is SNHLY and CDR2 is FYNNEI in the germline V gene. The J segment lost 2 bases and the V segment lost 7 bases, leaving 3 bases of the junction unmatched. DNA for the CDR3: TGTGCCAGCATGGGGACAGGAAACTATGGCTACACCTTC. Protein: CASMGTGNYGYTF.